One and the same sample provided the 30 T cell receptor beta chains below, sequenced in a study of cytomegalovirus exposure and HLA in healthy donors. PCR involved 60 Vbeta and 13 Jbeta primers. The table came from immunoSEQ multiplex PCR; TCRdb's copy has only in-frame clones and leaves some out. This table holds around 90,000 clones, less than 75% found once. Sequenced sample: PBMCs. The source is a woman under 40 in good health and CMV-seropositive.

The V gene is TRBV7-2, the J gene TRBJ2-7; 7 bases match TRBD2. This CDR3 has 15 residues. Germline CDR1 reads SGHTA; CDR2 reads FQGNSA. The ends lost 1 base at V and 6 bases at J; junction bases unmatched: 9. The CDR3 DNA reads as TGTGCCAGCAGCTTAGGGGGCCTGGGCGGGGGCGAGCAGTACTTC. Amino acid sequence: CASSLGGLGGGEQYF.

The chain links TRBV27 to TRBJ1-1, with D perhaps TRBD1 (5 bases). The CDR3 covers 16 residues. Trimming removed 7 bases from V and 3 bases from J, with 21 bases in between. The germline CDR1 and CDR2 sequences are MNHEY and SMNVEV (reference sequence). CDR3 nucleotides: TGTGCCAGCAACTCAATCGGTGGCAGGGTACACACTGAAGCTTTCTTT. Its translation: CASNSIGGRVHTEAFF.

This clone was seen only a few times. The rearrangement uses TRBV12-5 and TRBJ2-3; 8 bases are a match to TRBD2. Trimming cost V 4 bases and J 2 bases; bases outside gene matches: 11. CDR3 length: 17 amino acids. In germline, CDR1 is LGHNT, CDR2 FRNRAP. DNA of the CDR3: TGTGCTAGTGGTTCTTGGCCGGGACTAGAGAACACAGATACGCAGTATTTT. Translating it yields CASGSWPGLENTDTQYF.

The rearrangement links TRBV6-4 to TRBJ2-5; 8 nucleotides align to TRBD2. The J call may be incorrect, as the DNA end agrees better with TRBJ2-7. The CDR3 covers 15 residues. CDR1 is MRHNA and CDR2 is SNTAGT in the germline V gene. The CDR3 protein is CASSESGGGSYEQYF. In DNA form, the CDR3 reads TGTGCCAGCAGTGAATCGGGGGGGGGCTCCTACGAGCAGTACTTC.

The chain uses TRBV29-1 and TRBJ1-1, with D perhaps TRBD1 (5 bases). V was clipped by 7 bases and J by 2 bases, with 14 bases between them. CDR1 and CDR2 (germline): SQVTM, ANQGSEA. CDR3 size: 13 residues. The DNA of the CDR3 is TGCAGCGCCTGTAGGGGCCCTAACACTGAAGCTTTCTTT. Its translation: CSACRGPNTEAFF.

This clone turned up a few times. V is TRBV6-1 and J is TRBJ2-7, with no clear D. CDR3 length equals 15 residues. Germline CDR1 and CDR2: MNHNS and SASEGT. With 4 bases removed from V and 4 bases from J, the gap between germline ends came to 17 bases. This CDR3 reads CASSVSPASSYEQYF. DNA for the CDR3: TGTGCCAGCAGTGTTAGTCCCGCTTCTTCTTACGAGCAGTACTTC.

V is TRBV9 and J is TRBJ1-1; TRBD1 is a possible D gene (5 bases). CDR1 is SGDLS, CDR2 YYNGEE, per germline. This CDR3 spans 16 amino acids. Trimming removed 3 bases at V and 1 base at J, with 16 bases between. This chain's CDR3 is CASSAVTGTQNTEAFF. For the CDR3, the DNA is TGTGCCAGCAGCGCAGTTACCGGGACTCAGAACACTGAAGCTTTCTTT. Full variable domain (remainder filled in from reference TRBV9 and TRBJ1-1): DSGVTQTPKHLITATGQRVTLRCSPRSGDLSVYWYQQSLDQGLQFLIQYYNGEERAKGNILERFSAQQFPDLHSELNLSSLELGDSALYFCASSAVTGTQNTEAFFGQGTRLTVV.

This clone has just a few counts. This rearrangement joins TRBV27 to TRBJ1-1; D gene unclear. Trimming took 5 bases from V and 0 from J, leaving 4 bases between them. Germline V gene lookup returns CDR1 MNHEY and CDR2 SMNVEV (reference sequence). This CDR3 is built from 12 residues. CDR3 protein: CASSLLNTEAFF. CDR3 DNA: TGTGCCAGCAGTCTCCTGAACACTGAAGCTTTCTTT.

The chain has TRBV6-5 and TRBJ1-5; TRBD1 is a possible D gene (6 bases). CDR1 is MNHEY, CDR2 SVGAGI, per germline. The CDR3 length is 15 residues. Trimming removed 5 bases at V and 1 base at J, with 12 bases between. In DNA, the CDR3 is TGTGCCAGCAGTCTTGACAGGCTCAGCAATCAGCCCCAGCATTTT. Encoded protein: CASSLDRLSNQPQHF.

This clone has more than one count but fewer than ten. Other DNA sequences in this sample translate to the same CDR3. The V and J genes are TRBV7-2 and TRBJ2-2, with 8 bases identical to TRBD1. CDR1 SGHTA and CDR2 FQGNSA come from the germline V gene. Trimming took 3 bases from V and 5 from J; bases not matched to a gene: 5. The CDR3 runs to 15 residues. The CDR3 DNA reads as TGTGCCAGCAGCTTTGACAGGGGCCGAACCGGGGAGCTGTTTTTT. This encodes CASSFDRGRTGELFF.

The genes are TRBV6-5 and TRBJ1-6; D gene ambiguous. The V end lost 0 bases, the J end lost 4 bases, and 10 bases lay between the germline ends. Per the germline V gene, CDR1 is MNHEY and CDR2 is SVGAGI. The CDR3 loop spans 16 amino acids. The CDR3 region is CASSYSRGGYNSPLHF. The CDR3 DNA follows: TGTGCCAGCAGTTACTCGAGAGGCGGGTATAATTCACCCCTCCACTTT.

The gene calls are TRBV9 and TRBJ2-5; 9 bases are shared with TRBD2. From germline, CDR1 is SGDLS and CDR2 YYNGEE. The CDR3 spans 14 residues. The V and J ends lost 4 bases and 2 bases, in that order; junction bases with no gene match: 3. Written as DNA, the CDR3 is TGTGCCAGCAGCATTAGCGGGGGACAAGAGACCCAGTACTTC. Translated, it gives CASSISGGQETQYF.

This sequence joins TRBV19 and TRBJ1-1; D call uncertain. Germline loops: CDR1 LNHDA, CDR2 SQIVND (reference sequence). The V and J ends lost 3 bases and 4 bases respectively, with 12 bases between them. CDR3 length: 14 amino acids. CDR3 in DNA: TGTGCCAGTAGTATGACATCCCTGGGCACTGAAGCTTTCTTT. As protein: CASSMTSLGTEAFF.

This chain connects TRBV4-1 to TRBJ2-7, with TRBD2 identical over 8 bases. The ends lost 2 bases at V and 0 bases at J; junction bases unmatched: 6. Germline values: CDR1 MGHRA, CDR2 YSYEKL. This CDR3 is 16 amino acids long. The CDR3 loop is CASSQPPGGASYEQYF. For the CDR3, the DNA is TGCGCCAGCAGCCAACCTCCCGGGGGGGCCTCCTACGAGCAGTACTTC.

The V gene is TRBV6-5, the J gene TRBJ2-2; 11 bases fit TRBD1. After removal of 6 bases from V and 4 bases from J, the junction contained 1 base not matched to a gene. The CDR3 loop spans 14 amino acids. The germline CDR1 and CDR2 sequences are MNHEY and SVGAGI. CDR3 in amino acids: CASRGQGATGELFF. CDR3 DNA sequence: TGTGCCAGCAGAGGACAGGGGGCCACCGGGGAGCTGTTTTTT.

This rearrangement joins TRBV7-8 to TRBJ1-3; D is unclear. This CDR3 has 14 amino acids. V was pared by 3 bases and J by 0 bases, with 6 bases between. Germline values: CDR1 SGHVS, CDR2 FQNEAQ. The CDR3 region has the DNA TGTGCCAGCAGCTTCGGAGACTCTGGAAACACCATATATTTT. Residues: CASSFGDSGNTIYF. Drawing the rest from reference TRBV7-8 and TRBJ1-3, the complete variable domain is GAGVSQSPRYKVAKRGQDVALRCDPISGHVSLFWYQQALGQGPEFLTYFQNEAQLDKSGLPSDRFFAERPEGSVSTLKIQRTQQEDSAVYLCASSFGDSGNTIYFGEGSWLTVV.

The chain combines TRBV5-1 with TRBJ2-5, with 10 bases lining up with TRBD2. Germline V gives CDR1 SGHRS, CDR2 YFSETQ. The J segment lost 4 bases and the V segment lost 5 bases, leaving 11 bases of the junction unmatched. This CDR3 has 16 residues. Here the CDR3 reads CASSQNVAGGGETQYF. DNA for the CDR3: TGCGCCAGCAGTCAAAATGTAGCGGGGGGCGGAGAGACCCAGTACTTC.

This chain joins TRBV9 and TRBJ2-1; 8 positions agree with TRBD1. The CDR3 contains 15 residues. Germline CDR1 is SGDLS and CDR2 is YYNGEE. V lost 6 bases and J lost 4; bases outside the gene matches: 9. CDR3 region: CASTRGTGPYNEQFF. The CDR3 DNA follows: TGTGCCAGCACCAGGGGGACAGGTCCATACAATGAGCAGTTCTTC.

CDR3 sequence (DNA): TGTGCCATCAGTGAGTCGATAAAGCGATTCGGGCCCCAGCATTTT. It encodes CAISESIKRFGPQHF. V usage is TRBV10-3 and J usage is TRBJ1-5; D gene uncertain. Per germline, CDR1 ENHRY and CDR2 SYGVKD. Between the trimmed V and J ends, which lost 0 bases and 9 bases, there was a span of 15 bases. The CDR3 contains 15 residues.

About this clone: Relative to the germline gene, one junction end is altered; a read error may explain this. This rearrangement joins TRBV7-9 to TRBJ2-3; TRBD2 matches 11 bases. The CDR3 is 16 residues long. Germline CDR1 and CDR2: SEHNR and FQNEAQ (reference sequence). This CDR3 reads CSSSYSGGASTDTQYF. The CDR3 DNA is TGTTCCAGCAGCTATAGCGGGGGGGCCAGCACAGATACGCAGTATTTT.

The rearrangement joins TRBV19 to TRBJ1-4, with TRBD1 matching 8 bases. CDR3 length: 13 residues. The germline V gene encodes CDR1 LNHDA and CDR2 SQIVND (reference sequence). Trimming removed 8 bases from V and 8 bases from J; junction bases left unmatched: 7. CDR3 loop: CASADRAGEKLFF. The CDR3 region has the DNA TGTGCCAGTGCGGACAGGGCTGGGGAAAAACTGTTTTTT.

This clone was found a few times. The CDR3 nucleotides read TGTGCCAGCAGTGAAGTGATGGGAGAAGGCTCACCCCTCCACTTT. Translation gives CASSEVMGEGSPLHF. V is TRBV2 and J is TRBJ1-6; no firm D call. The CDR3 sequence is 15 residues long. Germline CDR1 is SNHLY and CDR2 is FYNNEI. Trimming stripped 1 base from V and 10 bases from J, with 14 bases between.

This chain joins TRBV11-2 and TRBJ2-7; 10 bases line up with TRBD1. CDR3 length: 16 residues. V was clipped by 1 base and J by 3 bases; unmatched bases: 6. CDR1 is SGHAT, CDR2 FQNNGV, per germline. This CDR3 is CASSLATGTGVYEQYF. In nucleotides, the CDR3 is TGTGCCAGCAGCTTAGCGACCGGGACAGGGGTCTACGAGCAGTACTTC.

The chain joins TRBV9 to TRBJ1-4; possible D gene TRBD1, 5 bases. The CDR3 is 14 amino acids. Germline V CDR1 and CDR2: SGDLS, YYNGEE. Trimming left V 0 bases short and J 4 bases short, with 7 bases between. CDR3 DNA: TGTGCCAGCAGCGTAGGACAGTTTAATGAAAAACTGTTTTTT. Translating it yields CASSVGQFNEKLFF.

V and J are TRBV6-7 and TRBJ1-5, with D possibly TRBD1 on 6 matching bases. TRBV6-7 is identified as an open reading frame with a role that is uncertain. The length of the CDR3 is 14 residues. V gave up 8 bases and J gave up 6 bases, with 17 bases separating them. CDR3 protein: CASPIRGAIQPQHF. CDR3 DNA: TGTGCCAGCCCAATACGGGGGGCGATTCAGCCCCAGCATTTT.

This chain uses TRBV5-4 with TRBJ1-2; 7 nucleotides align to TRBD1. CDR3 length: 16 amino acids. V was pared by 4 bases and J by 5 bases, with 14 bases of the junction left unmatched. The germline V gene encodes CDR1 SGHNT and CDR2 YYREEE (reference sequence). In nucleotides, the CDR3 is TGTGCCAGCAGCCCCGGGACAGATACGTCCGTGTATGGCTACACCTTC. Translated, it gives CASSPGTDTSVYGYTF.

Only one count was recorded for this clone. The chain links TRBV7-2 to TRBJ2-3, with TRBD2 matching over 7 bases. The length of the CDR3 is 14 residues. V trimming: 2 bases; J trimming: 3 bases; junction bases outside the gene matches: 2. The V gene's germline CDR1 is SGHTA and CDR2 FQGNSA. The CDR3 is CASSLNGGTDTQYF. The CDR3 DNA reads as TGTGCCAGCAGCTTAAACGGGGGGACAGATACGCAGTATTTT.

The chain uses TRBV9 and TRBJ1-2; D is undetermined. The CDR3 covers 13 residues. Germline CDR1 and CDR2: SGDLS and YYNGEE. Trimming cost V 0 bases and J 1 base, with 4 bases left between them. CDR3 sequence: CASSVVSNYGYTF. In nucleotides, the CDR3 is TGTGCCAGCAGCGTAGTCAGTAACTATGGCTACACCTTC.

The chain has TRBV28 and TRBJ1-3, with TRBD1 identical over 9 bases. The junction had 10 bases not matched to a gene; V was cut back by 4 bases and J by 0 bases. In germline, CDR1 is MDHEN, CDR2 SYDVKM. The CDR3 consists of 18 residues. CDR3 region: CASSYLGQGSISGNTIYF. The CDR3 DNA is TGTGCCAGCAGTTATCTTGGACAGGGGTCGATCTCTGGAAACACCATATATTTT.

The chain's CDR3 is CAISEGGAGASYNSPLHF. CDR3 bases: TGTGCCATCAGTGAGGGGGGGGCAGGAGCTTCCTATAATTCACCCCTCCACTTT. The gene calls are TRBV10-3 and TRBJ1-6, with TRBD1 as a possible D gene (6 bases). Trimming removed 2 bases from V and 1 base from J, with 15 bases in between. There are 18 residues in the CDR3. Germline assignment: CDR1 ENHRY and CDR2 SYGVKD.